The 18 T cell receptor beta chains in this list originate from one sample, sequenced in a study of OX40 agonist ivuxolimab in advanced cancers. TCRdb's copy holds only in-frame clones and misses some; the assay was immunoSEQ multiplex PCR. The table has tens of thousands of clones, 91% seen once. The source was CD4+ or CD8+ T cells sorted from blood, collected in a trial of the OX40 agonist ivuxolimab. Every receptor here comes from an adult with an advanced solid tumor such as melanoma, head and neck, liver or kidney cancer.

This clone was counted once. The chain employs TRBV27 and TRBJ2-3, with 13 bases matching TRBD2. Germline loops: CDR1 MNHEY, CDR2 SMNVEV (reference sequence). The trim removed 3 bases at V and 2 bases at J, leaving 5 bases unmatched. The CDR3 loop spans 17 amino acids. The CDR3 loop reads CASSLILAGGVTDTQYF. The DNA for the CDR3 is TGTGCCAGCAGTTTGATACTAGCGGGAGGGGTCACAGATACGCAGTATTTT.

The J gene is TRBJ2-3, the V gene TRBV11-2, with 7 bases identical to TRBD1. CDR3 length: 15 amino acids. Germline CDR1 reads SGHAT; CDR2 reads FQNNGV. V gave up 3 bases and J gave up 0 bases; unmatched junction bases: 3. The CDR3 DNA reads as TGTGCCAGCAGCTTTGAGGGGGCTAGCACAGATACGCAGTATTTT. This codes for CASSFEGASTDTQYF.

The chain carries TRBV6-4 and TRBJ2-7; D is ambiguous. CDR3 length equals 12 residues. Germline loops: CDR1 MRHNA, CDR2 SNTAGT. V dropped 4 bases and J dropped 4 bases, with 8 bases sitting between them. The CDR3 region is CASSGKGYEQYV. CDR3 sequence (DNA): TGTGCCAGCAGTGGTAAGGGTTACGAGCAGTACGTC.

This rearrangement joins TRBV19 to TRBJ1-1; 8 nucleotides agree with TRBD1. V gave up 3 bases and J gave up 0 bases; unmatched junction bases: 3. CDR3 length: 15 residues. Per germline, CDR1 LNHDA and CDR2 SQIVND (reference sequence). The CDR3 reads CASSMGQVMNTEAFF. Here the CDR3 DNA reads TGTGCCAGTAGTATGGGACAGGTCATGAACACTGAAGCTTTCTTT.

The chain joins TRBV20-1 to TRBJ2-7; the D gene could be TRBD1 or TRBD2 (5 bases each). This CDR3 is 11 amino acids long. CDR1 and CDR2 (germline): DFQATT, SNEGSKA (reference sequence). The V gene lost 1 base and the J gene lost 6 bases, with 7 bases spanning the gap. The CDR3 loop is CSARAGTEQYV. The CDR3, as DNA: TGCAGTGCTAGAGCGGGGACCGAGCAGTACGTC.

The chain employs TRBV5-6 and TRBJ1-3; weak D call: TRBD1 (6 bases). The CDR3 consists of 17 residues. Per the germline V gene, CDR1 is SGHDT and CDR2 is YYEEEE. Trimming left V 3 bases short and J 3 bases short, with 19 bases between. CDR3 coding DNA: TGTGCCAGCAGCTGGGACACCGCTCCGGGTAGTGGAAACACCATATATTTT. Translating gives CASSWDTAPGSGNTIYF.

The V gene is TRBV2, the J gene TRBJ2-1; D is possibly TRBD1 (5 bases). The CDR3 consists of 12 residues. Trimming removed 6 bases at V and 9 bases at J, with 12 bases between. Germline V gene data show CDR1 as SNHLY and CDR2 as FYNNEI. The CDR3 DNA follows: TGTGCCAGCAGCTCAGGGTTCGGTGAGCAGTTCTTC. This codes for CASSSGFGEQFF.

The chain links TRBV5-4 to TRBJ1-6; D is uncertain. The germline CDR1 and CDR2 sequences are SGHNT and YYREEE (reference sequence). The CDR3 spans 14 residues. V lost 2 bases and J 7 bases, leaving 10 bases between the germline ends. CDR3 protein: CASSFNTENSPLHF. In nucleotides, the CDR3 is TGTGCCAGCAGCTTTAACACAGAGAATTCACCCCTCCACTTT.

The gene calls are TRBV7-6 and TRBJ2-2; 8 bases map to TRBD1. The J segment lost 4 bases and the V segment lost 8 bases, leaving 9 bases of the junction unmatched. This CDR3 is 15 amino acids long. CDR1 is SGHVS, CDR2 FNYEAQ, per germline. The CDR3 DNA reads as TGTGCCAGCGGGCTGTCAGGGGGCCCCACCGGGGAGCTGTTTTTT. It is translated as CASGLSGGPTGELFF. The whole variable domain, filled in from reference TRBV7-6 and TRBJ2-2, reads GAGVSQSPRYKVTKRGQDVALRCDPISGHVSLYWYRQALGQGPEFLTYFNYEAQQDKSGLPNDRFSAERPEGSISTLTIQRTEQRDSAMYRCASGLSGGPTGELFFGEGSRLTVL.

CDR3 nucleotides: TGCGCCAGCAGCCAAGCACTAGCGGATTACGAGCAGTACTTC. Translation: CASSQALADYEQYF. This chain joins TRBV4-1 and TRBJ2-7, with TRBD2 identical over 8 bases. The germline V gene encodes CDR1 MGHRA and CDR2 YSYEKL. Losses at the gene ends were 1 base for V and 4 bases for J; bases not matched to a gene: 3. This CDR3 is 14 amino acids long.

This clone was observed a few times. The J gene is TRBJ1-1, the V gene TRBV6-6, with TRBD1 matching 7 bases. Looked up from germline, CDR1 is MNHNY and CDR2 is SVGAGI (reference sequence). Unmatched junction bases numbered 5, after V lost 6 bases and J lost 1 base. The CDR3 covers 14 residues. In nucleotides, the CDR3 is TGTGCCAGCAGCATGACAGGGACGAACACTGAAGCTTTCTTT. This sequence encodes CASSMTGTNTEAFF.

The chain recombines TRBV5-1 with TRBJ2-3; D call uncertain. In germline, CDR1 is SGHRS, CDR2 YFSETQ. V was pared by 0 bases and J by 0 bases, with 5 bases between. CDR3 size: 14 residues. CDR3: CASSLEQSTDTQYF. CDR3 DNA: TGCGCCAGCAGCTTGGAGCAGAGCACAGATACGCAGTATTTT.

The chain uses TRBV27 and TRBJ2-7; possibly TRBD1 for D (5 bases). Germline V gene lookup returns CDR1 MNHEY and CDR2 SMNVEV (reference sequence). V was pared by 5 bases and J by 3 bases, with 17 bases between. The CDR3 consists of 15 residues. CDR3 in DNA: TGTGCCAGCAGTCCTATTGGTGGGGCTGACTACGAGCAGTACGTC. This sequence encodes CASSPIGGADYEQYV.

This sequence joins TRBV7-2 and TRBJ1-2; D remains unclear. Looked up from germline, CDR1 is SGHTA and CDR2 is FQGNSA. V lost 5 bases and J lost 7, with 17 bases in between. The CDR3 totals 14 residues. CDR3 in amino acids: CASSPSAIGVGYTF. In DNA, the CDR3 is TGTGCCAGCAGCCCGAGCGCGATCGGAGTTGGCTACACCTTC.

This CDR3 reads CASSLQGLAGYEQYF. As DNA, the CDR3 is TGTGCCAGCAGCTTACAGGGACTAGCGGGCTACGAGCAGTACTTC. The chain carries TRBV7-3 and TRBJ2-7; 12 bases fit TRBD2. The CDR3 runs to 15 residues. The germline V gene has CDR1 SGHTA and CDR2 FQGTGA. V was pared by 2 bases and J by 3 bases, with 2 bases of the junction left unmatched.

This chain uses TRBV7-2 with TRBJ2-1; D is possibly TRBD2 (5 bases). Germline loops: CDR1 SGHTA, CDR2 FQGNSA. The CDR3 covers 11 residues. V dropped 3 bases and J dropped 10 bases, with 7 bases sitting between them. CDR3 in amino acids: CASSFGVEQFF. The CDR3 DNA sequence: TGTGCCAGCAGCTTCGGGGTAGAGCAGTTCTTC.

The J gene is TRBJ2-3, the V gene TRBV7-6; TRBD2 agrees at 14 bases. The CDR3 consists of 16 residues. CDR1 is SGHVS, CDR2 FNYEAQ, per germline. V was clipped by 7 bases and J by 6 bases; unmatched bases: 9. The CDR3 region has the DNA TGTGCCAGCACCGGGACTAGCGGGGGTCGCGGGGATACGCAGTATTTT. Translated: CASTGTSGGRGDTQYF.

The chain joins TRBV27 to TRBJ1-1, with D possibly matching TRBD1 (6 bases). The germline V gene has CDR1 MNHEY and CDR2 SMNVEV (reference sequence). V lost 7 bases, J lost 0 bases, and 12 bases lay in between. CDR3 length: 14 residues. The DNA for the CDR3 is TGTGCCAGCACCAGGGCAGGGGTGAACACTGAAGCTTTCTTT. Amino acid sequence: CASTRAGVNTEAFF.